Shown below are 13 T cell receptor beta chains from a single sample sequenced in a study of cytomegalovirus exposure and HLA in healthy donors. Data came from immunoSEQ multiplex PCR; TCRdb stores just in-frame clones and leaves some out. The sample consists of more than 300,000 clones, roughly 88% of them appearing once. Sequencing was carried out using PBMCs. The receptors shown here come from a young woman in good health and CMV-seronegative.

The chain links TRBV19 to TRBJ2-7; 8 bases agree with TRBD1. CDR1 LNHDA and CDR2 SQIVND come from the germline V gene (reference sequence). With 10 bases clipped from V and 1 base from J, the junction kept 12 bases outside the gene matches. The CDR3 is 15 amino acids. The CDR3, as DNA: TGTGCCACCCGCCTGCAGACAGGGGAATCCTACGAGCAGTACTTC. This sequence encodes CATRLQTGESYEQYF.

The CDR3 nucleotides read TGTGCCAGCATCTCGGAGGCATCCTACGAGCAGTACTTC. It translates to CASISEASYEQYF. J is TRBJ2-7 and V is TRBV2, with D perhaps matching TRBD2 (5 bases). Trimming pared 7 bases from V and 1 base from J, leaving 11 bases between. Per the germline V gene, CDR1 is SNHLY and CDR2 is FYNNEI. The CDR3 is 13 residues long.

The chain combines TRBV13 with TRBJ2-5; TRBD2 matches 9 bases. The CDR3 has 16 residues. Germline CDR1 PRHDT, CDR2 FYEKMQ (reference sequence). The V gene end was trimmed by 0 bases and the J gene end by 4 bases; junction bases not matched to a gene: 6. Written as DNA, the CDR3 is TGTGCCAGCAGCTTAGGGATTAGCGGGAGTAGAGAGACCCAGTACTTC. Protein: CASSLGISGSRETQYF.

The chain employs TRBV29-1 and TRBJ1-2, with D maybe TRBD1 (6 bases). CDR3 size: 13 residues. Germline CDR1 SQVTM, CDR2 ANQGSEA. Trimming removed 6 bases at V and 6 bases at J, with 17 bases between. CDR3 amino acids: CSVNRASSNGYTF. CDR3 DNA sequence: TGCAGCGTGAACAGGGCTAGTTCGAATGGCTACACCTTC.

The genes are TRBV5-4 and TRBJ2-7, with D maybe TRBD1 (5 bases). The CDR3 contains 16 residues. Trimming removed 4 bases from V and 0 bases from J, with 17 bases in between. In germline, CDR1 is SGHNT, CDR2 YYREEE (reference sequence). The CDR3 region is CASSAGGHRSSYEQYF. DNA of the CDR3: TGTGCCAGCAGCGCCGGCGGACACCGATCCTCCTACGAGCAGTACTTC.

The chain joins TRBV4-2 to TRBJ2-1; D is perhaps TRBD2 (6 bases). CDR1 is LGHNA, CDR2 YNFKEQ, per germline. V was cut by 0 bases and J by 8 bases, with 14 bases left in between. The CDR3 has 15 amino acids. CDR3 loop: CASSQDVAGSYEQFF. CDR3 nucleotide sequence: TGTGCCAGCAGCCAAGATGTGGCCGGGAGCTATGAGCAGTTCTTC.

This sequence joins TRBV19 and TRBJ2-7, with 9 bases fitting TRBD2. After removal of 3 bases from V and 2 bases from J, the junction contained 2 bases not matched to a gene. This CDR3 is 14 amino acids long. Germline CDR1 LNHDA, CDR2 SQIVND (reference sequence). DNA for the CDR3: TGTGCCAGTAGTATGACTAGCGGACCCTACGAGCAGTACTTC. Residues: CASSMTSGPYEQYF.

The rearrangement uses TRBV6-6 and TRBJ1-5, with 7 nucleotides matching TRBD1. The CDR3 runs 13 residues. The germline CDR1 and CDR2 sequences are MNHNY and SVGAGI (reference sequence). V was pared by 5 bases and J by 4 bases, with 2 bases of the junction left unmatched. The CDR3 bases are TGTGCCAGCAGTAAACAGGGGAATCAGCCCCAGCATTTT. Translated, it gives CASSKQGNQPQHF.

The chain couples TRBV27 to TRBJ2-7; 10 bases map to TRBD2. V was pared by 5 bases and J by 2 bases, with 9 bases of the junction left unmatched. Germline assignment: CDR1 MNHEY and CDR2 SMNVEV (reference sequence). The CDR3 has 16 amino acids. CDR3 nucleotides: TGTGCCAGCAGTCTAACGCGGACTAGCGGACCCTACGAGCAGTACTTC. This gives the protein CASSLTRTSGPYEQYF.

This chain connects TRBV2 to TRBJ1-1, with unresolved D. V lost 7 bases and J lost 5, with 14 bases in between. Per the germline V gene, CDR1 is SNHLY and CDR2 is FYNNEI. The CDR3 extends over 13 amino acids. CDR3 bases: TGTGCCAGCACGGATTGGGGAGTAACTGAAGCTTTCTTT. Translating gives CASTDWGVTEAFF.

This sequence joins TRBV27 and TRBJ2-5; 7 positions match TRBD2. Per the germline V gene, CDR1 is MNHEY and CDR2 is SMNVEV (reference sequence). V was pared by 5 bases and J by 0 bases, with 9 bases of the junction left unmatched. This CDR3 has 16 residues. The CDR3 sequence: CASSTSSGEYQETQYF. The CDR3 DNA follows: TGTGCCAGCAGTACCTCTAGCGGAGAGTACCAAGAGACCCAGTACTTC.

The chain employs TRBV7-9 and TRBJ2-7; D remains unclear. There are 12 residues in the CDR3. Germline values: CDR1 SEHNR, CDR2 FQNEAQ (reference sequence). Trimming removed 6 bases at V and 2 bases at J, with 8 bases between. The chain's CDR3 is CASSFSTYEQYF. Here the CDR3 DNA reads TGTGCCAGCAGTTTTAGTACCTACGAGCAGTACTTC. Full variable domain (missing parts from reference TRBV7-9 and TRBJ2-7): DTGVSQNPRHKITKRGQNVTFRCDPISEHNRLYWYRQTLGQGPEFLTYFQNEAQLEKSRLLSDRFSAERPKGSFSTLEIQRTEQGDSAMYLCASSFSTYEQYFGPGTRLTVT.

This chain connects TRBV28 to TRBJ2-4; TRBD1 is a possible D gene (6 bases). Germline loops: CDR1 MDHEN, CDR2 SYDVKM. There are 16 residues in the CDR3. V was trimmed by 10 bases and J by 1 base, leaving 20 bases between them. The CDR3 nucleotides read TGTGCCACCCTAGGGCCTCCAGGGGAGGCCAAAAACATTCAGTACTTC. Protein: CATLGPPGEAKNIQYF.